This TCR beta chain was found in a study of response to subunit inactivated influenza vaccine. This clonotype was recorded at least ten times. The junction does not match germline at one end; this may be a read error. Looked up from germline, CDR1 is SGHRS and CDR2 is YFSETQ. This CDR3 contains 17 residues. TCRdb called the RT-PCR reads again in MiXCR, with one record for every CDR3 protein. This table holds hundreds of thousands of distinct CDR3 sequences, approximately 10% found once. The chain carries TRBV5-1 and TRBJ2-7; 10 bases are shared with TRBD1. The clonotype comes from a man in his forties or fifties who received an inactivated influenza vaccine. Material: PBMCs from blood, obtained on the day of vaccination. The CDR3 DNA follows: TGCGCCAGCAGGTTGGCACCGGGACAGGGGTTTGCCTACGAGCAGTACTTC. Protein: CASRLAPGQGFAYEQYF. The variable domain in full, with the rest retrieved from reference TRBV5-1 and TRBJ2-7, is KAGVTQTPRYLIKTRGQQVTLSCSPISGHRSVSWYQQTPGQGLQFLFEYFSETQRNKGNFPGRFSGRQFSNSRSEMNVSTLELGDSALYLCASRLAPGQGFAYEQYFGPGTRLTVT.